A selection of T cell receptor beta chains follows, all from one sample in a study of T cell changes during pregnancy in multiple sclerosis. The method was immunoSEQ multiplex PCR; TCRdb's version includes in-frame clones alone and lacks a portion of them. The sample lists 40,000 to 60,000 clones; roughly 94% were seen once. The sample consisted of CD8+ T cells from peripheral blood mononuclear cells, taken before pregnancy. The receptors here all came from a female donor with multiple sclerosis, enrolled in a pregnancy study. Both conserved end residues are part of each CDR3. Fields, in order: V gene, D gene, J gene, clone size, CDR3 protein, CDR3 DNA. D genes are given only for firm matches. Clone size appears in some rows only: once, few, many, or a class for an expanded clone.

TRBV10-3	TRBD1	TRBJ1-5	-	CATGQGGNQPQHF	TGTGCCACGGGACAGGGAGGCAATCAGCCCCAGCATTTT
TRBV6-4	-	TRBJ2-7	once	CASSEGPTYEQYF	TGTGCCAGCAGTGAGGGCCCCACCTACGAGCAGTACTTC
TRBV7-9	-	TRBJ2-7	once	CASSLGGEGAYEQYF	TGTGCCAGCAGCTTAGGTGGGGAGGGGGCCTACGAGCAGTACTTC
TRBV7-9	TRBD2	TRBJ2-5	once	CASSSSPGLAGVVETQYF	TGTGCCAGCAGCTCTTCCCCGGGACTAGCGGGAGTAGTAGAGACCCAGTACTTC
TRBV7-2	TRBD2	TRBJ2-3	-	CASSLRLAETDTQYF	TGTGCCAGCAGCTTGAGACTAGCGGAGACAGATACGCAGTATTTT
TRBV7-9	TRBD2	TRBJ2-7	-	CASSTGLAGYEQYF	TGTGCCAGCAGCACGGGACTAGCGGGATACGAGCAGTACTTC
TRBV4-1	TRBD2	TRBJ2-3	once	CASSHPTSGPEDTQYF	TGCGCCAGCAGCCATCCGACTAGCGGCCCGGAGGATACGCAGTATTTT
TRBV19	TRBD1	TRBJ2-7	-	CASSPTTGSLYEQYF	TGTGCCAGTAGTCCGACGACAGGGAGCCTCTACGAGCAGTACTTC
TRBV5-4	-	TRBJ1-1	-	CASISRGTEAFF	TGTGCCAGCATCTCCAGGGGCACTGAAGCTTTCTTT
TRBV19	-	TRBJ1-1	-	CASSAGLFGYTEAFF	TGTGCCAGTAGTGCTGGACTGTTCGGGTACACTGAAGCTTTCTTT
TRBV19	TRBD1	TRBJ1-2	-	CASSSGTGLDGYTF	TGTGCCAGTAGCTCCGGGACAGGGCTGGATGGCTACACCTTC
TRBV28	-	TRBJ2-3	-	CASSSGVFFTDTQYF	TGTGCCAGCAGTTCAGGGGTTTTTTTCACAGATACGCAGTATTTT
TRBV6-4	TRBD1	TRBJ1-2	-	CASSDSTRTGGAYGYTF	TGTGCCAGCAGTGACTCGACCCGGACAGGGGGGGCCTATGGCTACACCTTC
TRBV19	TRBD2	TRBJ2-1	-	CASSITSGSNNEQFF	TGTGCCAGTAGTATTACTAGCGGGAGTAACAATGAGCAGTTCTTC
TRBV29-1	-	TRBJ1-2	-	CSVGAIDTFYF	TGCAGCGTTGGGGCTATCGACACCTTCTACTTC
TRBV30	TRBD1	TRBJ2-7	-	CAWSPWTGGGMGPGEQYF	TGTGCCTGGAGTCCTTGGACAGGGGGCGGAATGGGTCCCGGCGAGCAGTACTTC
TRBV6-4	TRBD2	TRBJ2-3	few	CASSGLAGGPDTQYF	TGTGCCAGCAGTGGACTAGCGGGAGGGCCAGATACGCAGTATTTT
TRBV4-1	-	TRBJ2-1	once	CASSLTRDNEQFF	TGCGCCAGCAGCCTTACTAGAGACAATGAGCAGTTCTTC
TRBV2	-	TRBJ2-1	-	CASSESLGGLDNEQFF	TGTGCCAGCAGTGAGTCACTAGGCGGCTTGGACAATGAGCAGTTCTTC
TRBV27	-	TRBJ2-7	-	CASSLNAGSREQYF	TGTGCCAGCAGTTTAAACGCAGGTTCTCGCGAGCAGTACTTC
TRBV27	TRBD2	TRBJ2-7	-	CASTSLAREQYF	TGTGCCAGCACCTCACTAGCGCGCGAGCAGTACTTC
TRBV13	TRBD2	TRBJ2-7	-	CASSSSGAGLYEQYF	TGTGCCAGCAGCTCCTCGGGAGCGGGACTTTACGAGCAGTACTTC
TRBV25-1	-	TRBJ1-4	-	CASRDGGGYEKLFF	TGTGCCAGCAGGGACGGGGGGGGGTATGAAAAACTGTTTTTT
TRBV4-1	-	TRBJ2-7	-	CASSQATGVSYEQYF	TGCGCCAGCAGCCAAGCAACCGGGGTCTCCTACGAGCAGTACTTC
TRBV28	-	TRBJ1-1	-	CASTPTENTEAFF	TGTGCCAGCACCCCGACAGAGAACACTGAAGCTTTCTTT
TRBV28	TRBD1	TRBJ1-5	-	CASSPDRGSNQPQHF	TGTGCCAGCAGCCCGGACAGGGGGAGCAATCAGCCCCAGCATTTT
TRBV7-9	TRBD2	TRBJ2-1	-	CASSGRLAGEGEQFF	TGTGCCAGCAGCGGACGACTAGCGGGAGAGGGTGAGCAGTTCTTC
TRBV15	-	TRBJ1-1	-	CATSREWGVEAFF	TGTGCCACCAGCAGAGAATGGGGGGTTGAAGCTTTCTTT
TRBV7-9	TRBD1	TRBJ2-3	-	CASIATGYTDTQYF	TGTGCCAGCATCGCGACAGGGTACACAGATACGCAGTATTTT
TRBV7-8	-	TRBJ2-1	-	CASAHFPNEQFF	TGTGCCAGCGCCCACTTTCCCAATGAGCAGTTCTTC
TRBV28	TRBD1	TRBJ1-5	once	CASSRGTDVNQPQHF	TGTGCCAGCAGCCGCGGGACAGACGTTAATCAGCCCCAGCATTTT
TRBV4-1	TRBD1	TRBJ1-1	-	CASSHPGTANTEAFF	TGCGCCAGCAGCCACCCCGGGACAGCTAACACTGAAGCTTTCTTT
TRBV19	-	TRBJ1-5	-	CASSLDSPSMEPQHF	TGTGCCAGTAGCCTGGACAGCCCTTCAATGGAGCCCCAGCATTTT
TRBV27	-	TRBJ1-1	-	CASSLYRMNTEAFF	TGTGCCAGCAGTTTATACAGGATGAACACTGAAGCTTTCTTT
TRBV27	-	TRBJ2-7	-	CASSLSRGAYEQYF	TGTGCCAGCAGTTTATCGCGGGGCGCCTACGAGCAGTACTTC
TRBV5-4	-	TRBJ2-3	-	CASSYTTDTQYF	TGTGCCAGCAGCTACACCACAGATACGCAGTATTTT
TRBV7-2	TRBD2	TRBJ2-7	-	CASSLGGGSPYEQYF	TGTGCCAGCAGCCTCGGGGGGGGTTCCCCCTACGAGCAGTACTTC
TRBV27	-	TRBJ1-5	-	CASSKGGVHNQPQHF	TGTGCCAGCAGTAAGGGGGGGGTGCACAATCAGCCCCAGCATTTT
TRBV4-1	-	TRBJ2-7	-	CASSQEAFSSYEQYF	TGCGCCAGCAGCCAAGAAGCGTTTAGCTCCTACGAGCAGTACTTC
TRBV19	-	TRBJ1-1	-	CACSEGTEAFF	TGTGCCTGTTCGGAGGGAACTGAAGCTTTCTTT
TRBV2	-	TRBJ1-5	-	CASSPTGMGNQPQHF	TGTGCCAGCAGTCCCACAGGGATGGGCAATCAGCCCCAGCATTTT
TRBV27	TRBD1	TRBJ2-5	-	CASSPTGGVQETQYF	TGTGCCAGCAGCCCGACAGGGGGCGTCCAAGAGACCCAGTACTTC
TRBV5-1	TRBD1	TRBJ2-1	-	CASSKGQGRDNEQFF	TGCGCCAGCAGCAAAGGACAGGGAAGAGACAATGAGCAGTTCTTC
TRBV4-1	-	TRBJ1-1	-	CASSQGNTGIYTEAFF	TGCGCCAGCAGCCAAGGGAATACAGGTATTTATACTGAAGCTTTCTTT
TRBV28	TRBD2	TRBJ2-7	-	CASSAGTSFHEQYF	TGTGCCAGCAGTGCCGGGACTAGCTTCCACGAGCAGTACTTC
TRBV2	TRBD1	TRBJ1-2	-	CASLTFTGTGGGYTF	TGTGCCAGCTTAACCTTTACAGGGACAGGGGGCGGCTACACCTTC
TRBV2	TRBD2	TRBJ2-3	-	CASSPGTSGRGDTQYF	TGTGCCAGCAGTCCCGGGACTAGCGGGAGAGGAGATACGCAGTATTTT
TRBV5-1	-	TRBJ2-1	-	CASSLEPPDNEQFF	TGCGCCAGCAGCTTGGAACCCCCGGACAATGAGCAGTTCTTC
TRBV13	TRBD2	TRBJ2-3	-	CASSLYGLESTNTQYF	TGTGCCAGCAGCTTATATGGACTAGAGAGTACTAATACGCAGTATTTT
TRBV2	-	TRBJ2-7	-	CASSDTAGPYEQYF	TGTGCCAGCAGTGATACTGCGGGACCCTACGAGCAGTACTTC